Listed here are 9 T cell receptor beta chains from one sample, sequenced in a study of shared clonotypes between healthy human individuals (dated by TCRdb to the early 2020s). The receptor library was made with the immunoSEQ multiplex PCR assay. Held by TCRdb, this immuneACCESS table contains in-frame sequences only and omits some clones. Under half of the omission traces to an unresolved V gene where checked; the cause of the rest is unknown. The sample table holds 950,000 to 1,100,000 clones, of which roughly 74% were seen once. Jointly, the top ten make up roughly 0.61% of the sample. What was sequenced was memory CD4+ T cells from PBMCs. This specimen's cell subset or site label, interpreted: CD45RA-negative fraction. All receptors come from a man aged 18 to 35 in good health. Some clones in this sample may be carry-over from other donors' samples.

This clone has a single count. DNA for the CDR3: TGTGCCAGCAGTTTTGGGACAGGGACGTCCGAAGAGACCCAGTACTTC. Residues: CASSFGTGTSEETQYF. The chain is built from TRBV28 and TRBJ2-5, with 9 bases fitting TRBD1. Trimming cost V 3 bases and J 3 bases; bases outside gene matches: 8. The CDR3 has 16 amino acids. Germline V gene data show CDR1 as MDHEN and CDR2 as SYDVKM. Looking up the rest from reference TRBV28 and TRBJ2-5 gives the full variable domain: DVKVTQSSRYLVKRTGEKVFLECVQDMDHENMFWYRQDPGLGLRLIYFSYDVKMKEKGDIPEGYSVSREKKERFSLILESASTNQTSMYLCASSFGTGTSEETQYFGPGTRLLVL.

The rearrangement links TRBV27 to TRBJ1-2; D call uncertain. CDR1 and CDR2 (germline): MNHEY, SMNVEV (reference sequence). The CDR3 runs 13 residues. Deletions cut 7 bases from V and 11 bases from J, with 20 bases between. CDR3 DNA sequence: TGTGCCAGCACCAATGACATGGGAGTCCGGTACACCTTC. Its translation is CASTNDMGVRYTF.

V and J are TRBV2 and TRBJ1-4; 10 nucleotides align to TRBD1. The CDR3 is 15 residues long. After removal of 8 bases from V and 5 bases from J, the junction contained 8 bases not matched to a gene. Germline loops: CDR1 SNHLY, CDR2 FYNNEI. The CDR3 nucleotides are TGTGCCAGCCTGTTATCGGGACAGGGGAATGAAAAACTGTTTTTT. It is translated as CASLLSGQGNEKLFF.

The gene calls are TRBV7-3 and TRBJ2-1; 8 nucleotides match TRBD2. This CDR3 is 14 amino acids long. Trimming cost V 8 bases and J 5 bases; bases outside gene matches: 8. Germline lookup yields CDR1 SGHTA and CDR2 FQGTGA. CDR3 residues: CASSSSSGHNEQFF. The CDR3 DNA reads TGTGCCAGCTCTTCTTCTAGCGGGCACAATGAGCAGTTCTTC.

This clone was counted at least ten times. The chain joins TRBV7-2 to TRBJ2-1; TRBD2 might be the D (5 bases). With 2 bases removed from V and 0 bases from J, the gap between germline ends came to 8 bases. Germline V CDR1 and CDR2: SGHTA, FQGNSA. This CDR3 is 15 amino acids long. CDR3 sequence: CASSLPGSSYNEQFF. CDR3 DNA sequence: TGTGCCAGCAGCTTACCTGGGAGCTCCTACAATGAGCAGTTCTTC.

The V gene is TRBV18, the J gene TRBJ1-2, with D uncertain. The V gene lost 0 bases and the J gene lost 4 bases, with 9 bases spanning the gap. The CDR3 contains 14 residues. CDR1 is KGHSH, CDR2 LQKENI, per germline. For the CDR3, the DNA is TGTGCCAGCTCACCACCAGCCCCAGGCTATGGCTACACCTTC. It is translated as CASSPPAPGYGYTF.

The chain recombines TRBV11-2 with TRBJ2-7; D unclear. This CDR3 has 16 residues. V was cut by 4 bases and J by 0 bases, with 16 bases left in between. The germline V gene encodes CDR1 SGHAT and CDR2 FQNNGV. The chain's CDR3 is CASSSLVYRSSYEQYF. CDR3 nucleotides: TGTGCCAGCAGCTCTCTCGTTTATAGGAGCTCCTACGAGCAGTACTTC.

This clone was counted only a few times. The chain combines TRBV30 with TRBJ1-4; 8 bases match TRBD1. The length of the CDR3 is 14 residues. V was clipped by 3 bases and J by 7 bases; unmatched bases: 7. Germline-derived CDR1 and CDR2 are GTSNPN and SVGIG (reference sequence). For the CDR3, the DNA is TGTGCCTGGAGGTCCCCAGGGGGCACTGAAAAACTGTTTTTT. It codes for CAWRSPGGTEKLFF.

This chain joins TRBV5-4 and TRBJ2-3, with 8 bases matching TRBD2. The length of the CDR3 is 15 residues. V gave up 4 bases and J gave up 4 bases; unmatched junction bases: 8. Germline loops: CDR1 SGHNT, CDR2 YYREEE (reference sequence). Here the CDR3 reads CASSMPAGDSDTQYF. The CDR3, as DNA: TGTGCCAGCAGCATGCCAGCGGGAGATTCAGATACGCAGTATTTT.